Below are 26 T cell receptor beta chains sequenced from a single sample in a study of cytomegalovirus exposure and HLA in healthy donors. The PCR used 60 Vbeta and 13 Jbeta primers. Assay used: immunoSEQ multiplex PCR; TCRdb lists only in-frame clones, some missing. The sample holds about 100,000 clones, approximately 79% seen once. What was sequenced was PBMCs. The source of these receptors is a woman in her fifties or sixties in good health and CMV-seropositive.

The gene calls are TRBV6-5 and TRBJ1-2; D might be TRBD1 (5 bases). The CDR3 is 16 amino acids. CDR1 is MNHEY and CDR2 is SVGAGI in the germline V gene. With 4 bases removed from V and 3 bases from J, the gap between germline ends came to 18 bases. CDR3: CASSSYPRGLDYGYTF. CDR3 DNA sequence: TGTGCCAGCAGTTCCTACCCCCGGGGGTTGGACTATGGCTACACCTTC.

The chain combines TRBV6-6 with TRBJ1-5, with TRBD1 matching over 7 bases. CDR3 length: 15 residues. Germline trimming cut 5 bases from V and 1 base from J; bases unmatched to any gene: 5. From germline, CDR1 is MNHNY and CDR2 SVGAGI (reference sequence). Here the CDR3 DNA reads TGTGCCAGCAGTCGCCGACAGGGAAGCAATCAGCCCCAGCATTTT. It specifies CASSRRQGSNQPQHF.

The chain recombines TRBV5-5 with TRBJ1-2, with 7 bases aligning to TRBD1. After removal of 0 bases from V and 7 bases from J, the junction contained 3 bases not matched to a gene. From germline, CDR1 is SGHKS and CDR2 YYEKEE (reference sequence). This CDR3 contains 13 residues. CDR3 protein: CASSLEGASGYTF. The CDR3 DNA is TGTGCCAGCAGCTTGGAGGGGGCGAGTGGCTACACCTTC.

The genes are TRBV4-2 and TRBJ2-1; a possible D gene is TRBD2 (6 bases). V gave up 0 bases and J gave up 9 bases, with 12 bases separating them. Germline V gives CDR1 LGHNA, CDR2 YNFKEQ. The CDR3 sequence is 14 residues long. This CDR3 is CASSQEPGVVEQFF. The DNA of the CDR3 is TGTGCCAGCAGCCAAGAGCCGGGGGTGGTTGAGCAGTTCTTC.

The V call is TRBV11-2, the J call TRBJ1-2; D is uncertain. Germline V gives CDR1 SGHAT, CDR2 FQNNGV. The CDR3 is made up of 14 amino acids. The V end lost 1 base, the J end lost 8 bases, and 14 bases lay between the germline ends. The CDR3 loop reads CASSLGDTVGGYTF. The DNA of the CDR3 is TGTGCCAGCAGCTTAGGAGACACTGTCGGAGGCTACACCTTC.

The chain recombines TRBV18 with TRBJ1-3; D gene ambiguous. The CDR3 is made up of 14 amino acids. Germline V gives CDR1 KGHSH, CDR2 LQKENI. Deletions cut 2 bases from V and 2 bases from J, with 7 bases between. CDR3 region: CASSPSGTGNTIYF. The CDR3 DNA reads TGTGCCAGCTCACCATCAGGAACTGGAAACACCATATATTTT.

The chain couples TRBV19 to TRBJ2-2, with D unclear. From germline, CDR1 is LNHDA and CDR2 SQIVND (reference sequence). Between the trimmed V and J ends, which lost 10 bases and 7 bases, there was a span of 16 bases. The CDR3 is 13 amino acids. The chain's CDR3 is CATSRSFGGELFF. For the CDR3, the DNA is TGTGCCACCTCCCGGTCCTTTGGCGGGGAGCTGTTTTTT. The full variable domain, rest sourced from reference TRBV19 and TRBJ2-2, is DGGITQSPKYLFRKEGQNVTLSCEQNLNHDAMYWYRQDPGQGLRLIYYSQIVNDFQKGDIAEGYSVSREKKESFPLTVTSAQKNPTAFYLCATSRSFGGELFFGEGSRLTVL.

The chain is built from TRBV7-8 and TRBJ2-7, with D perhaps TRBD2 (5 bases). Germline CDR1 SGHVS, CDR2 FQNEAQ. The CDR3 has 15 residues. The V and J ends lost 2 bases and 0 bases respectively, with 11 bases between them. Written as DNA, the CDR3 is TGTGCCAGCAGCTTAATCGAGGGAAGCTCCTACGAGCAGTACTTC. This translates into CASSLIEGSSYEQYF.

This clone was counted a few times. The chain recombines TRBV5-1 with TRBJ2-5; D remains unclear. From germline, CDR1 is SGHRS and CDR2 YFSETQ. Trimming shortened V by 5 bases and J by 5 bases, and 7 bases separated the two germline ends. This CDR3 has 11 residues. CDR3 region: CASRTKETQYF. The CDR3 DNA sequence: TGCGCCAGCAGGACAAAGGAGACCCAGTACTTC.

This chain connects TRBV27 to TRBJ2-7, with D possibly matching TRBD1 (5 bases). CDR1 and CDR2 from the germline V gene are MNHEY and SMNVEV (reference sequence). V gave up 3 bases and J gave up 2 bases, with 17 bases separating them. The CDR3 covers 16 residues. The CDR3 here is CASSFGSAGAPYEQYF. The CDR3 coding sequence is TGTGCCAGCAGTTTTGGTTCCGCTGGGGCCCCCTACGAGCAGTACTTC.

CDR3 in DNA: TGTGCCAGCGCTAGCGGGGGTACAGATACGCAGTATTTT. The encoded protein is CASASGGTDTQYF. This sequence joins TRBV10-3 and TRBJ2-3, with 10 bases aligning to TRBD2. CDR1 and CDR2 (germline): ENHRY, SYGVKD. With V trimmed by 10 bases and J by 3 bases, 4 bases remained unmatched. The CDR3 loop spans 13 amino acids.

The gene calls are TRBV2 and TRBJ1-1, with D unclear. The CDR3 length is 12 residues. Trimming stripped 3 bases from V and 3 bases from J, with 5 bases between. The germline gives CDR1 SNHLY, CDR2 FYNNEI. In DNA form, the CDR3 reads TGTGCCAGCAGTGATGTCGACACTGAAGCTTTCTTT. Translated: CASSDVDTEAFF.

The chain recombines TRBV4-2 with TRBJ2-3, with D possibly matching TRBD2 (6 bases). Germline-derived CDR1 and CDR2 are LGHNA and YNFKEQ. The CDR3 totals 14 residues. Trimming left V 1 base short and J 4 bases short, with 9 bases between. The CDR3 loop is CASSQVGEADTQYF. The CDR3 nucleotides are TGTGCCAGCAGCCAAGTGGGGGAGGCAGATACGCAGTATTTT.

The V gene is TRBV19, the J gene TRBJ2-2; 7 nucleotides line up with TRBD2. This CDR3 is 15 amino acids long. V lost 3 bases, J lost 0 bases, and 1 base stayed unmatched. CDR1 is LNHDA, CDR2 SQIVND, per germline (reference sequence). The CDR3 reads CASSIRGANTGELFF. The DNA of the CDR3 is TGTGCCAGTAGTATTCGGGGGGCGAACACCGGGGAGCTGTTTTTT. The variable domain in full, completed from reference TRBV19 and TRBJ2-2, reads DGGITQSPKYLFRKEGQNVTLSCEQNLNHDAMYWYRQDPGQGLRLIYYSQIVNDFQKGDIAEGYSVSREKKESFPLTVTSAQKNPTAFYLCASSIRGANTGELFFGEGSRLTVL.

This clone was observed once. This sequence joins TRBV7-3 and TRBJ2-3, with TRBD2 identical over 7 bases. The CDR3 runs to 12 residues. CDR1 is SGHTA and CDR2 is FQGTGA in the germline V gene. The junction had 0 bases not matched to a gene; V was cut back by 6 bases and J by 3 bases. This CDR3 is CASRGGTDTQYF. Here the CDR3 DNA reads TGTGCCAGCAGGGGGGGGACAGATACGCAGTATTTT. The whole variable domain, filled in from reference TRBV7-3 and TRBJ2-3, reads GAGVSQTPSNKVTEKGKYVELRCDPISGHTALYWYRQSLGQGPEFLIYFQGTGAADDSGLPNDRFFAVRPEGSVSTLKIQRTERGDSAVYLCASRGGTDTQYFGPGTRLTVL.

The chain's CDR3 is CASRVDRVDEAFF. DNA for the CDR3: TGCGCCAGCAGGGTGGACAGGGTGGATGAAGCTTTCTTT. The rearrangement links TRBV5-1 to TRBJ1-1, with TRBD1 matching over 8 bases. Trimming cost V 5 bases and J 7 bases; bases outside gene matches: 7. CDR3 length equals 13 residues. The germline gives CDR1 SGHRS, CDR2 YFSETQ.

V usage is TRBV2 and J usage is TRBJ2-2; 12 bases line up with TRBD2. The germline CDR1 and CDR2 sequences are SNHLY and FYNNEI. The CDR3 has 15 residues. V lost 5 bases and J lost 6; bases outside the gene matches: 4. DNA of the CDR3: TGTGCCAGCAGTACCGGGACTAGCGGGTCCGGGGAGCTGTTTTTT. Translated: CASSTGTSGSGELFF.

The chain uses TRBV7-3 and TRBJ2-1; TRBD2 might be the D (5 bases). V shed 2 bases and J shed 5 bases, with 13 bases lying between them. Germline V gene data show CDR1 as SGHTA and CDR2 as FQGTGA. The length of the CDR3 is 15 residues. The CDR3 loop is CASSLGLARHNEQFF. The CDR3, as DNA: TGTGCCAGCAGCTTAGGATTAGCGAGACACAATGAGCAGTTCTTC.

This clone was detected once. This chain uses TRBV5-4 with TRBJ1-2; perhaps TRBD1 as D (5 bases). Germline V gene sequence: CDR1 SGHNT, CDR2 YYREEE (reference sequence). The ends were cut back, 4 bases at V and 8 bases at J, with 24 bases in the middle. This CDR3 is built from 16 residues. The CDR3 region has the DNA TGTGCCAGCAGCGCAGGAAGTGCGGGGACGTGGGAGGGCTACACCTTC. Residues: CASSAGSAGTWEGYTF. Full variable domain (rest looked up from reference TRBV5-4 and TRBJ1-2): ETGVTQSPTHLIKTRGQQVTLRCSSQSGHNTVSWYQQALGQGPQFIFQYYREEENGRGNFPPRFSGLQFPNYSSELNVNALELDDSALYLCASSAGSAGTWEGYTFGSGTRLTVV.

This chain links TRBV5-4 with TRBJ2-7; TRBD2 matches 7 bases. With V trimmed by 2 bases and J by 4 bases, 6 bases remained unmatched. Germline CDR1 is SGHNT and CDR2 is YYREEE (reference sequence). This CDR3 contains 14 residues. The chain's CDR3 is CASSLGLGRYEQYF. The CDR3 DNA sequence: TGTGCCAGCAGCTTAGGACTAGGGAGGTACGAGCAGTACTTC.

The V and J genes are TRBV28 and TRBJ2-7; TRBD2 agrees at 7 bases. The J segment lost 5 bases and the V segment lost 3 bases, leaving 7 bases of the junction unmatched. The CDR3 spans 14 residues. Germline V gene sequence: CDR1 MDHEN, CDR2 SYDVKM. The CDR3 DNA reads TGTGCCAGCAGTTTTGGCAGCGGGACTCACGAGCAGTACTTC. It codes for CASSFGSGTHEQYF.

V and J are TRBV6-5 and TRBJ2-7, with D possibly matching TRBD2 (6 bases). The CDR3 loop spans 15 amino acids. CDR1 is MNHEY and CDR2 is SVGAGI in the germline V gene. Trimming took off 0 bases at V and 2 bases at J, with 11 bases between the two ends. CDR3 sequence: CASSYSGGNPYEQYF. CDR3 DNA: TGTGCCAGCAGTTACTCGGGGGGAAATCCCTACGAGCAGTACTTC.

The V gene is TRBV19, the J gene TRBJ2-1, with TRBD2 matching 10 bases. The CDR3 is 16 amino acids. Germline CDR1 LNHDA, CDR2 SQIVND (reference sequence). V trimming: 1 base; J trimming: 8 bases; junction bases outside the gene matches: 8. CDR3 residues: CASSIGQLAGVHEQFF. As DNA, the CDR3 is TGTGCCAGTAGTATAGGGCAGCTAGCGGGAGTACATGAGCAGTTCTTC.

This chain connects TRBV5-6 to TRBJ2-7; D unclear. V lost 3 bases and J 4 bases, leaving 8 bases between the germline ends. Germline CDR1 reads SGHDT; CDR2 reads YYEEEE. CDR3 length: 12 residues. Here the CDR3 reads CASSSLSYEQYF. The DNA of the CDR3 is TGTGCCAGCAGCTCACTTAGTTACGAGCAGTACTTC.

This clone was found once. The chain employs TRBV30 and TRBJ2-3; 12 nucleotides match TRBD1. The length of the CDR3 is 18 residues. V gave up 3 bases and J gave up 2 bases; unmatched junction bases: 12. Germline values: CDR1 GTSNPN, CDR2 SVGIG (reference sequence). The CDR3 loop reads CAWSGTGGQRELTDTQYF. DNA for the CDR3: TGTGCCTGGAGCGGGACAGGGGGCCAGCGGGAACTCACAGATACGCAGTATTTT.

This chain connects TRBV6-1 to TRBJ1-2, with a tentative D call TRBD1 (6 bases). CDR3 length equals 15 residues. V was pared by 3 bases and J by 2 bases, with 13 bases between. Germline values: CDR1 MNHNS, CDR2 SASEGT. CDR3 residues: CASSERQGRNYGYTF. DNA for the CDR3: TGTGCCAGCAGTGAGAGGCAGGGGCGCAACTATGGCTACACCTTC.